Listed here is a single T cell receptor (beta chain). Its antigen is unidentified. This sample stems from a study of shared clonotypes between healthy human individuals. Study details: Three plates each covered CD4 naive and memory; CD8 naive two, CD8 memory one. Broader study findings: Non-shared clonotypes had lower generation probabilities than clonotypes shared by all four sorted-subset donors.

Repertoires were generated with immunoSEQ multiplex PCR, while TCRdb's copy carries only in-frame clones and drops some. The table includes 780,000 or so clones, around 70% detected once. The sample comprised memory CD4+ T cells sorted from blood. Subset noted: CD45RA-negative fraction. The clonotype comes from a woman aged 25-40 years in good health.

CDR3 DNA sequence: TGTGCCAGCAGCCGCGGGACTTCCGGGACCGGGGAGCTGTTTTTT. This encodes CASSRGTSGTGELFF. J is TRBJ2-2 and V is TRBV7-6; a weak D match, TRBD2 (6 bases). Germline CDR1 and CDR2: SGHVS and FNYEAQ. This CDR3 has 15 residues. V gave up 5 bases and J gave up 5 bases, with 15 bases separating them.